This T cell receptor beta chain was obtained from a study of shared clonotypes between healthy human individuals. About the research overall: Donors, aged 18 to 49, were a couple of women and a few men. The plates for each donor numbered three CD4 naive, three CD4 memory, two CD8 naive and one CD8 memory. Study observations and caveats: The study's rarefaction showed incomplete sorted-subset sequencing despite large depth.

Sequencing used immunoSEQ multiplex PCR; TCRdb keeps in-frame clones, though not all of them. The sample holds hundreds of thousands of clones, around 78% seen once. The CDR3 runs 15 residues. CDR1 is LNHDA and CDR2 is SQIVND in the germline V gene (reference sequence). V was trimmed by 3 bases and J by 0 bases, leaving 8 bases between them. Worth noting for this clone: Its antigen is not known. Other DNA variants within this sample encode the same CDR3.

The sample consisted of memory CD4+ T cells sorted from blood. The sample's subset: CD45RA-negative fraction. The V and J genes are TRBV19 and TRBJ1-4; D remains ambiguous. This receptor was obtained from a woman aged 30 to 39 in good health. The CDR3, as DNA: TGTGCCAGTAGTATCGGGCCCGCAACTAATGAAAAACTGTTTTTT. Its protein product is CASSIGPATNEKLFF.